This TCR beta chain originates from a study of control samples from healthy donors and cancer patients. Method: immunoSEQ multiplex PCR; TCRdb's copy keeps in-frame clones and lacks some. Altogether about 65,000 clones are present, around nine tenths being singletons, with the ten largest covering roughly 1.2%. Germline V lookup: CDR1 SGHRS, CDR2 YFSETQ. V dropped 0 bases and J dropped 4; count of bases not matched to a gene: 7. The CDR3 runs 17 residues. The chain employs TRBV5-1 and TRBJ2-3, with 11 bases fitting TRBD2. The sequence was collected from a woman between 45 and 65 years old with colorectal cancer. Sequencing was performed on PBMCs. CDR3 DNA: TGCGCCAGCAGCTTGGCCTATAGCGGGGGGGCAGCAGATACGCAGTATTTT. This sequence encodes CASSLAYSGGAADTQYF.